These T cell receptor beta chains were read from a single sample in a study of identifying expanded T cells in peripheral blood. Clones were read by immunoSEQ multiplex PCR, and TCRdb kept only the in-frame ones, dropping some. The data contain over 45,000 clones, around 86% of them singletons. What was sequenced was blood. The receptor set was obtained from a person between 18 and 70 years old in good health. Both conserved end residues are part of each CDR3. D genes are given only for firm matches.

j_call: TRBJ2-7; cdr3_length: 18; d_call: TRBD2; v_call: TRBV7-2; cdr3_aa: CASSSRTSGRFRYYEQYF
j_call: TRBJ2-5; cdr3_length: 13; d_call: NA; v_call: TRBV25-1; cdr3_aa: CASSDLGQRTQYF
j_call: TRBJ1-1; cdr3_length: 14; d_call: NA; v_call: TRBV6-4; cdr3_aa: CASSVGATNTEAFF
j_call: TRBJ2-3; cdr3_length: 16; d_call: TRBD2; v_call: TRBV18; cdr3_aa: CASNPTGGISTDTQYF
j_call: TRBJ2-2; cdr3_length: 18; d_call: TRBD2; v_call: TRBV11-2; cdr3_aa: CASSLVVLAGLNTGELFF
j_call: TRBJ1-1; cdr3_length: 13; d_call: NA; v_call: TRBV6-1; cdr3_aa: CASSEGRGTEAFF
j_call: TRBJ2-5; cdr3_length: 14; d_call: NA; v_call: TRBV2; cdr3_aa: CASSEATLRETQYF
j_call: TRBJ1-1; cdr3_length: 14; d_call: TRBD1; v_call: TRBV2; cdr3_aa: CASSGQGVMTEAFF
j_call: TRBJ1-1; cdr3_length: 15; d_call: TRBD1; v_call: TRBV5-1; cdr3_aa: CASSKSGQLNTEAFF
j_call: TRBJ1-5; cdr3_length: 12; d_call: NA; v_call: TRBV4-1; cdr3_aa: CASSQPNQPQHF
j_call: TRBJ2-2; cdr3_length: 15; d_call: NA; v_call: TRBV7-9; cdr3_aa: CASSSRTALTGELFF
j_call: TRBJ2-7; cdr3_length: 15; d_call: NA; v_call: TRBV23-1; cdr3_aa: CASSQGPLGVGEQYF
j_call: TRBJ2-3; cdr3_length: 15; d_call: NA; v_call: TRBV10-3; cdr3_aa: CAISVSGAGTDTQYF
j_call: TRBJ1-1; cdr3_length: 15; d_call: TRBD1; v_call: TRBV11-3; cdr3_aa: CASSLTGQGNTEAFF
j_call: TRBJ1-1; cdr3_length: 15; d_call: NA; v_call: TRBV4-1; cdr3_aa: CASSHEGSLKYEAFF
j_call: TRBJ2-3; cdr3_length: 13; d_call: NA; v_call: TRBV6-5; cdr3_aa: CASTSQITDTQYF
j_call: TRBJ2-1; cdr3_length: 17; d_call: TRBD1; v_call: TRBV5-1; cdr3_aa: CASSYVTGGLGKNEQFF
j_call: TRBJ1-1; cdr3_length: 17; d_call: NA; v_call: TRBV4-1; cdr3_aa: CASSQGGIRRRDTEAFF
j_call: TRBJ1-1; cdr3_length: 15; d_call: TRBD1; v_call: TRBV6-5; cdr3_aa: CASSLFGTGNTEAFF
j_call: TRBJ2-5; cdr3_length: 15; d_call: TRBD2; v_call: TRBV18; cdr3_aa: CASSPPSGGVETQYF
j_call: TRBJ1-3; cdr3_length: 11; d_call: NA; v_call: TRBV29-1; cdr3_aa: CSVVTNGRSSF
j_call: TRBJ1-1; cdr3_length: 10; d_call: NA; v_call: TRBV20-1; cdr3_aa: CSAREQGAFF
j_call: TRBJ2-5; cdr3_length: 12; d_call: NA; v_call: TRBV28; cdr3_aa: CASSLIQETQYF
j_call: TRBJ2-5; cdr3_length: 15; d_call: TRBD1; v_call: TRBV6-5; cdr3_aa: CASSPGQGFQETQYF
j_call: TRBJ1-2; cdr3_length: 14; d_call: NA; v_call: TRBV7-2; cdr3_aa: CASSLNRRSNGYTF
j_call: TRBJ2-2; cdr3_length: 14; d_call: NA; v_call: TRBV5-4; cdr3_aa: CASSLGGVTGELFF